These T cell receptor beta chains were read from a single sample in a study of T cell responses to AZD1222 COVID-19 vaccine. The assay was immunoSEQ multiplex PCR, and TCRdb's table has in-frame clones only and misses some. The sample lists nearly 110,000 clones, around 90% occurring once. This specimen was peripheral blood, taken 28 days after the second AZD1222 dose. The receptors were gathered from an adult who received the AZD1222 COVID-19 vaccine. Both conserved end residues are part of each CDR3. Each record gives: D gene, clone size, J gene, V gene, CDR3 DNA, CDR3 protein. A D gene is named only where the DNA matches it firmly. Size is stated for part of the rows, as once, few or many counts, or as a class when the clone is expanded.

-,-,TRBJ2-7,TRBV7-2,TGTGCCAGCAGCTCGACCGATACTAGGGGCTACGAGCAGTACTTC,CASSSTDTRGYEQYF
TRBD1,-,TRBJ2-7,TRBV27,TGTGCCAGCAGTTTTAGGACAGGGGTCGGCGAGCAGTACTTC,CASSFRTGVGEQYF
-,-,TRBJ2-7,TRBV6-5,TGTGCCAGCAGCGACGGGACGGGCCTCGGCTACGAGCAGTACTTC,CASSDGTGLGYEQYF
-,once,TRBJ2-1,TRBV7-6,TGTGCCAGCAGCTTAAGTATACGGAATGAGCAGTTCTTC,CASSLSIRNEQFF
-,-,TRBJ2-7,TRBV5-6,TGTGCCAGCAGCTTGGTAGGTGCGGGGGCCAGTTACGAGCAGTACTTC,CASSLVGAGASYEQYF
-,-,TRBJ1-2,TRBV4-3,TGCGCCAGCAGCCCTGGGAGCTTAATTAACTATGGCTACACCTTC,CASSPGSLINYGYTF
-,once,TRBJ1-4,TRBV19,TGTGCCAGTAGTTCGGACAGTGGGGGGTATGAAAAACTGTTTTTT,CASSSDSGGYEKLFF
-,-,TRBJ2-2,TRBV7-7,TGTGCTAGCAGCTCCTCCCTAGCAGGCGGGGAGCTGTTTTTT,CASSSSLAGGELFF
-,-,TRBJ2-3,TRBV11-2,TGTGCCAGCAGCTTTGGGTCGCCCGTGGATACGCAGTATTTT,CASSFGSPVDTQYF
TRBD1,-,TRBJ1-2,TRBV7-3,TGTGCCAGCAGCCTTAGTGGGACAGGGACCTCCTATGGCTACACCTTC,CASSLSGTGTSYGYTF
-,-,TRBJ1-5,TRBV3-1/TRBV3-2,TGTGCCAGCAGCCAAGTGTTGGGTCAGCCCCAGCATTTT,CASSQVLGQPQHF
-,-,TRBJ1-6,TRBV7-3,TGTGCCAGCAGCTTATCTTCAGCCGGATCACCCCTCCACTTT,CASSLSSAGSPLHF
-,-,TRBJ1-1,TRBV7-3,TGTGCCAGCAGCTATACAGGGCGGATGGGTGAAGCTTTCTTT,CASSYTGRMGEAFF
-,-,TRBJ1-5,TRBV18,TGTGCCAGCTCCCGCATACAGGATAGCAATCAGCCCCAGCATTTT,CASSRIQDSNQPQHF
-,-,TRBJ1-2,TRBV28,TGTGCCAGCAGTTTCGACATATATGGCTACACCTTC,CASSFDIYGYTF
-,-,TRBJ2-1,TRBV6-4,TGTGCCAGCAGTGACTCGGACGGGGCGGGGTACAATGAGCAGTTCTTC,CASSDSDGAGYNEQFF
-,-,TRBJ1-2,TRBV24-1,TGTGCCACCAGTGATTCGCCTGGAGGGGGTACCTTTGGCTACACCTTC,CATSDSPGGGTFGYTF
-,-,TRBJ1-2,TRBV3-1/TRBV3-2,TGTGCCAGCAGCCAAGATCTAGGCTACACCTTC,CASSQDLGYTF
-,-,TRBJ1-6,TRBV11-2,TGTGCCAGCAGCTCCCGGCGTTCCAGTAGCTCCTATAATTCACCCCTCCACTTT,CASSSRRSSSSYNSPLHF
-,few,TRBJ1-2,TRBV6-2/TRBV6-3,TGTGCCAGCAGTTACTCCGCCGGCCGGGACCCATCCGTCGTTCATGGCTACACCTTC,CASSYSAGRDPSVVHGYTF
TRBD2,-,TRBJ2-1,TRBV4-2,TGTGCCAGCAGCCCCGGACCGGGGGGGCGCTACAATGAGCAGTTCTTC,CASSPGPGGRYNEQFF
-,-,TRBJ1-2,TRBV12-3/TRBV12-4,TGTGCCAGCAGTTTGGCACAGTTCTATGGCTACACCTTC,CASSLAQFYGYTF
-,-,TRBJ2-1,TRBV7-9,TGTGCCAGCAGCTTAGTGGTATATGAGCAGTTCTTC,CASSLVVYEQFF
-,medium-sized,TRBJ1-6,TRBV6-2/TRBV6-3,TGTGCCAGCAGTCTTGGGGGCCCACCCCTCCACTTT,CASSLGGPPLHF
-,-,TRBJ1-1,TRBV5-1,TGCGCCAGCAGCTTGACACAGGTCATGAACACTGAAGCTTTCTTT,CASSLTQVMNTEAFF
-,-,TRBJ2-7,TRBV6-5,TGTGCCAGCAGTCACAGGCCTAACTCCTACGAGCAGTACTTC,CASSHRPNSYEQYF
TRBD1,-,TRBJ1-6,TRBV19,TGTGCCAGTAGTATTCCCCAGGGGGAGTCACCCCTCCACTTT,CASSIPQGESPLHF
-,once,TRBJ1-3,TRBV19,TGTGCCAGCTTAGACGGGAAGGCCTCTGGAAACACCATATATTTT,CASLDGKASGNTIYF
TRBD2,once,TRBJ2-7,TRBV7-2,TGTGCCAGCAGCCTGGGACTAGCGGAGTACGAGCAGTACTTC,CASSLGLAEYEQYF